Sequencing of this T cell receptor (beta chain) was carried out in a study of blood T cells in healthy people across ages. Study-level background: The template switching approach captured approximately one barcoded beta molecule for every two T cells.

With regard to this clonotype: Its specificity is not known.

Using a J-beta primer mix together with a sample-barcoded 5' primer, a second PCR was run for about 7 to 12 cycles. No fewer than 3 million CDR3-containing paired-end reads came from each sample. TCRdb used MiXCR to reprocess the 5' RACE reads, holding one entry per CDR3 protein. The sample lists just over 1 million distinct CDR3 sequences; around 45% were seen once. Every donor contributed about 10 milliliters of peripheral blood by blood draw. V was pared by 2 bases and J by 4 bases, with 9 bases between. The germline V gene has CDR1 SGHRS and CDR2 YFSETQ. This CDR3 spans 14 amino acids. Whole-study results and caveats: When set beside aged donors, long-lived donors presented more naive CD4+ cells and higher diversity.

The receptor comes from an older woman in good health. Sequencing input: blood. The chain carries TRBV5-1 and TRBJ1-4, with D unclear. CDR3 residues: CASSFQAGNEKLFF. CDR3 sequence (DNA): TGCGCCAGCAGCTTCCAGGCGGGTAATGAAAAACTGTTTTTT.